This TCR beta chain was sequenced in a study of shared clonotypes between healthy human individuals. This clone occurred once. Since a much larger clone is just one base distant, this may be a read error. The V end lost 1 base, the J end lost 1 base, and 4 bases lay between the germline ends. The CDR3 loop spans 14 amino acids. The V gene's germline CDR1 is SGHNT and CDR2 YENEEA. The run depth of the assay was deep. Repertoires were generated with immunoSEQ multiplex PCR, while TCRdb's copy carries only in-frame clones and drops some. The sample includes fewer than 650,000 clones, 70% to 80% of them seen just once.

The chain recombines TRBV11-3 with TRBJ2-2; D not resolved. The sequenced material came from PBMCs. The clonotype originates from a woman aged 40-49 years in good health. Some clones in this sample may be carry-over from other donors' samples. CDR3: CASSLGENTGELFF. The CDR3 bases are TGTGCCAGCAGCTTAGGGGAGAACACCGGGGAGCTGTTTTTT.